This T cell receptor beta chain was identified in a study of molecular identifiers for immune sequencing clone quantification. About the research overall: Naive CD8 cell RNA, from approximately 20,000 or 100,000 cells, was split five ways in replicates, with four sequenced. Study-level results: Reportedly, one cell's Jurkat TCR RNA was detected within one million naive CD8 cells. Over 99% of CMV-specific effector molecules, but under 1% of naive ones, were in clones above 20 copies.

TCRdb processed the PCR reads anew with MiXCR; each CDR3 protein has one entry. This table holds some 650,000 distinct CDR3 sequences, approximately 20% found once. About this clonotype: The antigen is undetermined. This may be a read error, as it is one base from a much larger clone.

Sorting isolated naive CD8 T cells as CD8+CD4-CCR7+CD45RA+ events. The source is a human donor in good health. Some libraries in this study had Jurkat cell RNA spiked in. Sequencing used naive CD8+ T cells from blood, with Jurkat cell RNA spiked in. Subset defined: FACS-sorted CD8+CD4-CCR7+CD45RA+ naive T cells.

In nucleotides, the CDR3 is TGTGCCAGCAGTTCCGGGGGAGGTTCATATCGGCCCCAGCATTTT. Its protein is CASSSGGGSYRPQHF. The rearrangement uses TRBV6-5 and TRBJ1-5; TRBD1 is a possible D gene (5 bases). The germline V gene has CDR1 MNHEY and CDR2 SVGAGI. This CDR3 has 15 residues. With 4 bases removed from V and 9 bases from J, the gap between germline ends came to 19 bases.